This TCR beta chain comes out of a study of blood T cell repertoires in COVID-19. As for the study in general: Donors in the United States, Italy and Spain gave samples during acute or convalescent COVID-19. Nucleic acid was either cDNA or gDNA, and it came from T cells, B-cell-depleted T cells, or PBMCs.

V was clipped by 3 bases and J by 11 bases, with 10 bases between them. Germline V gene sequence: CDR1 DFQATT, CDR2 SNEGSKA (reference sequence). The CDR3 is made up of 10 amino acids. The table came from immunoSEQ multiplex PCR; TCRdb's copy has only in-frame clones and leaves some out. The top ten hold less than 25% of the sample, which has roughly 170,000 clones, about 90% seen once. The source material was peripheral blood. This chain joins TRBV20-1 and TRBJ1-1, with a tentative D call TRBD1 (6 bases). This sequence originates from a man between 65 and 85 years old with active or convalescent COVID-19. The chain's CDR3 is CSARNREAFF. As DNA, the CDR3 is TGCAGTGCTAGGAACAGGGAGGCTTTCTTT.